This record concerns one TCR beta chain sequence. This specimen belongs to a study of blood T cell repertoires in COVID-19. About the research overall: COVID-19 samples, acute and convalescent, were from the United States, Italy and Spain. From T cells, B-cell-depleted T cells, or PBMCs came the material, which was cDNA or gDNA.

Trimming pared 6 bases from V and 5 bases from J, leaving 8 bases between. This CDR3 is 11 amino acids long. The germline V gene encodes CDR1 DFQATT and CDR2 SNEGSKA (reference sequence). Source study methods: Reference gene primer amplification in the assay estimated nucleated cell counts. Data came from immunoSEQ multiplex PCR; TCRdb stores just in-frame clones and leaves some out. V and J calls and clone size are as listed in that table; D and trimming were resolved from the DNA. This sample has some 180,000 clones, with roughly 85% found just once. Sequenced: peripheral blood. The clonotype originates from a woman aged 60 to 75 with acute or convalescent COVID-19. The rearrangement links TRBV20-1 to TRBJ1-3; D is ambiguous. The CDR3 nucleotides read TGCAGTGCCCCCGTCCGAAACACCATATATTTT. Its translation: CSAPVRNTIYF.